One sample yielded the 7 T cell receptor beta chains listed below, sequenced in a study of cytomegalovirus exposure and HLA in healthy donors. The study ran its PCR with 60 Vbeta and 13 Jbeta primers. Assay: immunoSEQ multiplex PCR; the TCRdb copy retains only in-frame clones and omits some. Among some 140,000 clones listed, over 70% were seen once. The specimen sequenced was PBMCs. Receptors originate from a man in his forties in good health and CMV-seronegative.

The V gene is TRBV11-2, the J gene TRBJ2-7, with TRBD1 as a possible D gene (5 bases). This CDR3 is built from 14 residues. V lost 3 bases to trimming and J lost 0 bases, with 9 bases between them. In germline, CDR1 is SGHAT, CDR2 FQNNGV. The CDR3 protein is CASSLGQSSYEQYF. CDR3 sequence (DNA): TGTGCCAGCAGCTTGGGGCAGAGCTCCTACGAGCAGTACTTC.

This clone was recorded a few times. This chain joins TRBV2 and TRBJ2-7; 11 bases align to TRBD2. The germline V gene encodes CDR1 SNHLY and CDR2 FYNNEI. J was trimmed by 0 bases and V by 6 bases; bases with no gene match: 7. This CDR3 is built from 16 residues. The CDR3 reads CASSTSGGPSSYEQYF. The CDR3 coding sequence is TGTGCCAGCAGCACTAGCGGGGGCCCTAGCTCCTACGAGCAGTACTTC.

This chain connects TRBV11-3 to TRBJ2-7, with D possibly being TRBD2 (5 bases). Germline values: CDR1 SGHNT, CDR2 YENEEA. The V gene lost 5 bases and the J gene lost 4 bases, with 9 bases spanning the gap. This CDR3 comprises 12 residues. CDR3 region: CASSKTTYEQYF. The CDR3 nucleotides read TGTGCCAGCAGCAAGACTACATACGAGCAGTACTTC.

The V call is TRBV7-3, the J call TRBJ2-1, with TRBD1 matching over 8 bases. The junction had 7 bases not matched to a gene; V was cut back by 5 bases and J by 7 bases. There are 14 residues in the CDR3. CDR1 is SGHTA, CDR2 FQGTGA, per germline. CDR3 DNA sequence: TGTGCCAGCAGCCGCGGACAGGGTGCGAATGAGCAGTTCTTC. Protein sequence: CASSRGQGANEQFF.

The chain couples TRBV28 to TRBJ2-7; D is unclear. The CDR3 is 14 residues long. V lost 4 bases to trimming and J lost 5 bases, with 15 bases between them. Germline V gene data show CDR1 as MDHEN and CDR2 as SYDVKM. The CDR3: CASSSASVDNEQYF. DNA for the CDR3: TGTGCCAGCAGTTCTGCTTCGGTAGACAACGAGCAGTACTTC. Drawing the rest from reference TRBV28 and TRBJ2-7, the complete variable domain is DVKVTQSSRYLVKRTGEKVFLECVQDMDHENMFWYRQDPGLGLRLIYFSYDVKMKEKGDIPEGYSVSREKKERFSLILESASTNQTSMYLCASSSASVDNEQYFGPGTRLTVT.

J is TRBJ2-1 and V is TRBV19; TRBD2 is a possible D gene (5 bases). The V gene's germline CDR1 is LNHDA and CDR2 SQIVND (reference sequence). The CDR3 has 12 amino acids. Trimming pared 7 bases from V and 3 bases from J, leaving 7 bases between. CDR3 nucleotide sequence: TGTGCCAGTAACGGAGGCTACAATGAGCAGTTCTTC. Protein: CASNGGYNEQFF.

The gene calls are TRBV30 and TRBJ2-7, with TRBD1 matching over 7 bases. Germline V gene sequence: CDR1 GTSNPN, CDR2 SVGIG (reference sequence). The CDR3 totals 13 residues. With V trimmed by 1 base and J by 6 bases, 6 bases remained unmatched. CDR3 residues: CAWSGQGMGEQYF. The CDR3 DNA reads as TGTGCCTGGAGTGGACAGGGTATGGGCGAGCAGTACTTC.